The present T cell receptor beta chain was sequenced within a study of cytomegalovirus exposure and HLA in healthy donors. In the PCR, 60 Vbeta and 13 Jbeta primers were used. TCRdb keeps only in-frame clones here, not all; method: immunoSEQ multiplex PCR. This repertoire shows about 190,000 clones, over 70% found once; its top ten account for 3.8%. The CDR3 covers 17 residues. CDR1 and CDR2 (germline): LGHNT, FRNRAP. The V segment lost 0 bases and the J segment 6 bases; nucleotides outside the gene matches: 6. The chain uses TRBV12-5 and TRBJ1-6; TRBD1 agrees at 9 bases. Sequencing input: PBMCs. The sequence was obtained from a man in his forties or fifties in good health and CMV-seronegative. The CDR3 spells CASGLVLGQGSNSPLHF. The CDR3 DNA reads TGTGCTAGTGGTTTGGTATTGGGACAGGGCTCTAATTCACCCCTCCACTTT.